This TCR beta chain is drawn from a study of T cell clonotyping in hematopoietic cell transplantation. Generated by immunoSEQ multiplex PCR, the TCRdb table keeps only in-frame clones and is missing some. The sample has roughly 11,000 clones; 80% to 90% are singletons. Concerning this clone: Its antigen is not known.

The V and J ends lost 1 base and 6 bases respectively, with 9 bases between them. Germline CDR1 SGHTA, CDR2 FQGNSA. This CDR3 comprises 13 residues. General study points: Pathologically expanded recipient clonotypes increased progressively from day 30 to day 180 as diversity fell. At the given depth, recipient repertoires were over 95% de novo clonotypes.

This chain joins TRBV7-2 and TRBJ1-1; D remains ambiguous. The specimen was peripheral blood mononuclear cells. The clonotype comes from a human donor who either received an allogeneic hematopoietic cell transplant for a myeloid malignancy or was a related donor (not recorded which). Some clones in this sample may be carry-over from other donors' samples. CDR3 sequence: CASSLGVKAEAFF. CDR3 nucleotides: TGTGCCAGCAGCTTAGGGGTCAAGGCTGAAGCTTTCTTT.